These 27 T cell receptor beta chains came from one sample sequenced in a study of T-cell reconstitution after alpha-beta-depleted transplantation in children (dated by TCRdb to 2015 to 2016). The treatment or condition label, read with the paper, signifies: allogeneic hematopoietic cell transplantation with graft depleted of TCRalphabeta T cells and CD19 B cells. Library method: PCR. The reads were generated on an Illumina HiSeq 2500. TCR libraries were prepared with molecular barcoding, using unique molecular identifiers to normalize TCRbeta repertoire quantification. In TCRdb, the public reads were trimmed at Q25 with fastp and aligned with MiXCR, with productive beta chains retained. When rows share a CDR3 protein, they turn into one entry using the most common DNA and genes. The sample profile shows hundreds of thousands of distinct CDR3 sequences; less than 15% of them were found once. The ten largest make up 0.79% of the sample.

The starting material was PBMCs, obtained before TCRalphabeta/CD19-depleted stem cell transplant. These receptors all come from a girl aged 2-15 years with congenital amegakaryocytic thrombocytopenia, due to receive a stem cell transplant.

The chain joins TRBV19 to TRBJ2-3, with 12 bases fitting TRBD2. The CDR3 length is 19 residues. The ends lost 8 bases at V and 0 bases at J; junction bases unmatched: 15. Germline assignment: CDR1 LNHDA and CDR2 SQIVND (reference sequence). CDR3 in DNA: TGTGCCAGTGTGGGGGGGGTGACTAGCGGGAGCGGTAGCACAGATACGCAGTATTTT. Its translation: CASVGGVTSGSGSTDTQYF.

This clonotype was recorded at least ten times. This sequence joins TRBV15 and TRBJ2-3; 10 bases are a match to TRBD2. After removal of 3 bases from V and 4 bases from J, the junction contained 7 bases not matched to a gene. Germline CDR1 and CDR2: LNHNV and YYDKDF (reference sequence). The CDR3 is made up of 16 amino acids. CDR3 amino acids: CATSSPSGSGADTQYF. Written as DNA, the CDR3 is TGTGCCACCAGCAGTCCTAGCGGGAGCGGTGCAGATACGCAGTATTTT.

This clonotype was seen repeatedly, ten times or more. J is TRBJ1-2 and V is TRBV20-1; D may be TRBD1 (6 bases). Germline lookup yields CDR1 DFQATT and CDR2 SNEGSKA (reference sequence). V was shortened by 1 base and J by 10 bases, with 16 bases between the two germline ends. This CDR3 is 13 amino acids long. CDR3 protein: CSARADSRDSYTF. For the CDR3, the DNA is TGCAGTGCTAGAGCGGACAGCCGGGACTCCTACACCTTC.

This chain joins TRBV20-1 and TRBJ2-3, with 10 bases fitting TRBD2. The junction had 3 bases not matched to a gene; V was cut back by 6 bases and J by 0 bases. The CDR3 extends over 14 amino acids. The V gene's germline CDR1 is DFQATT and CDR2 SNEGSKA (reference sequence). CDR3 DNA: TGCAGTGCCCAACTAGCGGGAAGCACAGATACGCAGTATTTT. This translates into CSAQLAGSTDTQYF.

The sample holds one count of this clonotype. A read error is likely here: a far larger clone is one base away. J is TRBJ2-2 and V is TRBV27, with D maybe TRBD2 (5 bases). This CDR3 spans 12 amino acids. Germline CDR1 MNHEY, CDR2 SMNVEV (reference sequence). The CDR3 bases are TGTGCCAGCAGTTACGGCCCCGGGGAGCCGTTTTTT. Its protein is CASSYGPGEPFF.

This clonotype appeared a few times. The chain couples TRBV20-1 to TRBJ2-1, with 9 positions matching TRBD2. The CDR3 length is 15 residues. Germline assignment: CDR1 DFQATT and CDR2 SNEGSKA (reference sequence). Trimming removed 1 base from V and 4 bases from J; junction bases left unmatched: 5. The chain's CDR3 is CSARVGSGRYNEQFF. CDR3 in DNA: TGCAGTGCTAGAGTCGGTAGCGGGAGATACAATGAGCAGTTCTTC.

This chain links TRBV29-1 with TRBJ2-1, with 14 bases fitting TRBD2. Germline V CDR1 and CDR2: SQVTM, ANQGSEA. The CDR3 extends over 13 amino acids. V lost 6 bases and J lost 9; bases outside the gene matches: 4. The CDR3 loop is CSVGTSGSVEQFF. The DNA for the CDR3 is TGCAGCGTAGGGACTAGCGGGAGTGTTGAGCAGTTCTTC.

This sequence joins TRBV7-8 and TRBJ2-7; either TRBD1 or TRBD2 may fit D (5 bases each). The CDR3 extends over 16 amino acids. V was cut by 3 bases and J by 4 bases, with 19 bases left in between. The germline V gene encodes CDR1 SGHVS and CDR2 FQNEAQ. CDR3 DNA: TGTGCCAGCAGCTTGGTAATGGGACCGCGCCGGTACGAGCAGTACTTC. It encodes CASSLVMGPRRYEQYF.

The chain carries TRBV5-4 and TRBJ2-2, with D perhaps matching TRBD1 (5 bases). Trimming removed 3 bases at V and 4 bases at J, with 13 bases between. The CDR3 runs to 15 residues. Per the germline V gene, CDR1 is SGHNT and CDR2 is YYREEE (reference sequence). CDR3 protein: CASSWDRQTTGELFF. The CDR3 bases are TGTGCCAGCAGCTGGGATCGACAGACCACCGGGGAGCTGTTTTTT.

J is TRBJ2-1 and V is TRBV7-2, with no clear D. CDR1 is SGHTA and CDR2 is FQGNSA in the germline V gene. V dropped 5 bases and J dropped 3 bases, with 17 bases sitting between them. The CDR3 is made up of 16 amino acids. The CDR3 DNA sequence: TGTGCCAGCAGCCGTTTGAAACTCCTCGGCTACAATGAGCAGTTCTTC. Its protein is CASSRLKLLGYNEQFF.

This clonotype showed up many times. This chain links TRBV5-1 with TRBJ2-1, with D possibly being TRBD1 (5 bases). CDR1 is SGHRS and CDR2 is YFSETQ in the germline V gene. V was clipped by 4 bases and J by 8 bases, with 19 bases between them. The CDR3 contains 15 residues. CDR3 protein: CASSGAFNELDEQFF. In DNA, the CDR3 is TGCGCCAGCAGCGGGGCCTTCAATGAGTTGGATGAGCAGTTCTTC. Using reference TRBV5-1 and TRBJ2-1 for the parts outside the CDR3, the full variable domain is KAGVTQTPRYLIKTRGQQVTLSCSPISGHRSVSWYQQTPGQGLQFLFEYFSETQRNKGNFPGRFSGRQFSNSRSEMNVSTLELGDSALYLCASSGAFNELDEQFFGPGTRLTVL.

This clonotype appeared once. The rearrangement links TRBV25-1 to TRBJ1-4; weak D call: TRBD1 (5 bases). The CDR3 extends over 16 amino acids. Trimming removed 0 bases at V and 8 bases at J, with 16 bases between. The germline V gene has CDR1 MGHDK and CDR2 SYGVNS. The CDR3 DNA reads TGTGCCAGCAGTGAATATGCGGGACGCATGGAAGAAAAACTGTTTTTT. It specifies CASSEYAGRMEEKLFF. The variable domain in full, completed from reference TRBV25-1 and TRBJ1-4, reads EADIYQTPRYLVIGTGKKITLECSQTMGHDKMYWYQQDPGMELHLIHYSYGVNSTEKGDLSSESTVSRIRTEHFPLTLESARPSHTSQYLCASSEYAGRMEEKLFFGSGTQLSVL.

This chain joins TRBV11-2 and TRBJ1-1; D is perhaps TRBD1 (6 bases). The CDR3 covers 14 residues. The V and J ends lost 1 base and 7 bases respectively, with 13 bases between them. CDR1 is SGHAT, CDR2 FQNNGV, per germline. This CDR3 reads CASSLVGDTREAFF. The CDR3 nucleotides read TGTGCCAGCAGCTTAGTGGGGGACACCCGTGAAGCTTTCTTT.

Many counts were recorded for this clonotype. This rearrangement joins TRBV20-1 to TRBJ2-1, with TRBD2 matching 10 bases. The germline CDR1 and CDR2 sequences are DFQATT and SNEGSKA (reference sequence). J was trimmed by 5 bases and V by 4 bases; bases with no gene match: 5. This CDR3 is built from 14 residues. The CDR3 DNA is TGCAGTGCTATACTAGCGGGAAAAGACAATGAGCAGTTCTTC. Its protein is CSAILAGKDNEQFF.

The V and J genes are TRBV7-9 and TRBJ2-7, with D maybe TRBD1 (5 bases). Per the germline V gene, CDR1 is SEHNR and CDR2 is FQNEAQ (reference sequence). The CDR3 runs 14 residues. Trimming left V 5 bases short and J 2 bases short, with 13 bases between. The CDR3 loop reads CASSRAGRTYEQYF. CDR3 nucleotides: TGTGCCAGCAGCAGGGCAGGGCGAACCTACGAGCAGTACTTC.

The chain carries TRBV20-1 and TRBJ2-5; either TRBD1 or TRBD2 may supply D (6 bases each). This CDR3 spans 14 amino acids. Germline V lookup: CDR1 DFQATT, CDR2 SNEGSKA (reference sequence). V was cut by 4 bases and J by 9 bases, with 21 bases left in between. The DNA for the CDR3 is TGCAGTGCTATCCCGGGAGCAGATAGGGGGGCCCAGTACTTC. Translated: CSAIPGADRGAQYF.

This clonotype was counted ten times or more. For the CDR3, the DNA is TGCAGTGCTACCTCTAGGGGCACTCACACCGGGGAGCTGTTTTTT. Protein sequence: CSATSRGTHTGELFF. The chain is built from TRBV20-1 and TRBJ2-2; D is perhaps TRBD1 (5 bases). CDR1 is DFQATT, CDR2 SNEGSKA, per germline (reference sequence). This CDR3 is built from 15 residues. Trimming removed 4 bases from V and 3 bases from J, with 15 bases in between.

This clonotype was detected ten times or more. CDR3 residues: CSALAGSEYEQYF. For the CDR3, the DNA is TGCAGCGCGTTAGCGGGATCTGAATACGAGCAGTACTTC. The J gene is TRBJ2-7, the V gene TRBV29-1; TRBD2 matches at 8 bases. Germline V gene data show CDR1 as SQVTM and CDR2 as ANQGSEA. V was clipped by 7 bases and J by 4 bases; unmatched bases: 9. The CDR3 is made up of 13 amino acids.

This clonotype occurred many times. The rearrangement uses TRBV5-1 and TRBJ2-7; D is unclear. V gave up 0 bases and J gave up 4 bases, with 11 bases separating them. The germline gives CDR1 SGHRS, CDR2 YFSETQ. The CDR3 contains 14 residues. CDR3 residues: CASSLEDGFYEQYF. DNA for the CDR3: TGCGCCAGCAGCTTGGAGGATGGGTTTTACGAGCAGTACTTC.

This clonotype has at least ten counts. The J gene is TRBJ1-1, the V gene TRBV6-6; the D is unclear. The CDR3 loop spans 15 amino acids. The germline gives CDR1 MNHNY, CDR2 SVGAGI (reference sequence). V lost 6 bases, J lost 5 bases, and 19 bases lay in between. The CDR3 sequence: CASSPPWYFPTEAFF. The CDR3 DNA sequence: TGTGCCAGCAGCCCTCCGTGGTACTTCCCGACTGAAGCTTTCTTT.

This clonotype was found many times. The CDR3 DNA follows: TGCGCCAGCAGCTTCGGGACAATAACTCCCGGGGAGCTGTTTTTT. Translating gives CASSFGTITPGELFF. This rearrangement joins TRBV5-1 to TRBJ2-2; perhaps TRBD1 as D (6 bases). CDR3 length: 15 residues. Deletions cut 2 bases from V and 6 bases from J, with 14 bases between. Germline-derived CDR1 and CDR2 are SGHRS and YFSETQ.

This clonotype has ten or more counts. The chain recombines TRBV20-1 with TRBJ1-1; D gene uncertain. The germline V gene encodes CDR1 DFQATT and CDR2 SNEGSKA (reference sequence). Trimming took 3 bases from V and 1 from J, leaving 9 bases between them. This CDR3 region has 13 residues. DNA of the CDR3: TGCAGTGCTAGTTTTAGAGGGAACACTGAAGCTTTCTTT. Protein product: CSASFRGNTEAFF.

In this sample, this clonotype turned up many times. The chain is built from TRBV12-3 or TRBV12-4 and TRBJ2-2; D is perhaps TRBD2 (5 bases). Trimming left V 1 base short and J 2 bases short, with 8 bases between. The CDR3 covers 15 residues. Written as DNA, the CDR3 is TGTGCCAGCAGTTTAGGAGCGGTCAACACCGGGGAGCTGTTTTTT. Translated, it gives CASSLGAVNTGELFF.

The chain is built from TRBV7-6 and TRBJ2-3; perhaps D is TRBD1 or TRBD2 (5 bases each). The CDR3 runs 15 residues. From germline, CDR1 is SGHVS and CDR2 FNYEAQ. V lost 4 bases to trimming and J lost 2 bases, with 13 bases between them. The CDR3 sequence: CASSSSGQVTDTQYF. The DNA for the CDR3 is TGTGCCAGCAGCTCCTCGGGGCAAGTCACAGATACGCAGTATTTT.

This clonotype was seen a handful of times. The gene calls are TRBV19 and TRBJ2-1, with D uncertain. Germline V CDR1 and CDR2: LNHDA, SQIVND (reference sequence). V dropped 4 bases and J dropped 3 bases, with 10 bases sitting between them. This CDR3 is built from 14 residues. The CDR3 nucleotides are TGTGCCAGTAGTAACCATCGCCTCTACAATGAGCAGTTCTTC. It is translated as CASSNHRLYNEQFF.

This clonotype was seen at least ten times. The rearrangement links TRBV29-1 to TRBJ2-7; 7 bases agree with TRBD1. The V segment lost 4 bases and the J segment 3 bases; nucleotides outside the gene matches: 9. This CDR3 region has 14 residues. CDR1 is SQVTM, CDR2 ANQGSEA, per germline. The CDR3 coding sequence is TGCAGCGTTGGAGGGACAGTATTGCGCTACGAGCAGTACTTC. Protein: CSVGGTVLRYEQYF.

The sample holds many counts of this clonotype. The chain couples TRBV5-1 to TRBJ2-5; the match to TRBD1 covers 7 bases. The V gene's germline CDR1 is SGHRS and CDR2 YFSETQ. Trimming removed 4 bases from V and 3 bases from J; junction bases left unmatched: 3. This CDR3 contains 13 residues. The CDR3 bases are TGCGCCAGCAGCCCGGACAGGAAAGAGACCCAGTACTTC. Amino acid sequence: CASSPDRKETQYF.